This T cell receptor beta chain derives from a study of human T cells and chemical hapten exposure. Study overall: The patch tests put 0.01% DPC on the skin of the upper back and were read 6 days later. Regarding the study as a whole: The donors suffered from alopecia, so their immune response may not match that of healthy people.

Individual cDNA molecules had unique molecular identifiers attached to them by the library. TCRdb fed the RACE reads into MiXCR, producing one record per CDR3 protein. The table has 95,000 to 150,000 distinct CDR3 sequences, roughly 13% seen once. This CDR3 has 15 residues. Trimming shortened V by 3 bases and J by 5 bases, and 14 bases separated the two germline ends. Germline V gene sequence: CDR1 SGHRS, CDR2 YFSETQ. Time point meaning: patch test 1, 2 weeks after DPC sensitization. Treatment denoted: therapeutic diphenylcyclopropenone sensitization with weekly scalp DPC. Points on this clonotype: Its antigen is unknown.

This receptor was taken from a man aged 18 to 30 with alopecia areata. Some clones in this sample may be carry-over from other donors' samples. The V gene is TRBV5-1, the J gene TRBJ2-2, with a possible D match to TRBD2 (7 bases). The sample here was whole blood, taken in connection with sensitization to the hapten diphenylcyclopropenone (DPC). The CDR3 spells CASSYAGAGTGELFF. For the CDR3, the DNA is TGCGCCAGCAGCTATGCGGGGGCAGGGACCGGGGAGCTGTTTTTT.